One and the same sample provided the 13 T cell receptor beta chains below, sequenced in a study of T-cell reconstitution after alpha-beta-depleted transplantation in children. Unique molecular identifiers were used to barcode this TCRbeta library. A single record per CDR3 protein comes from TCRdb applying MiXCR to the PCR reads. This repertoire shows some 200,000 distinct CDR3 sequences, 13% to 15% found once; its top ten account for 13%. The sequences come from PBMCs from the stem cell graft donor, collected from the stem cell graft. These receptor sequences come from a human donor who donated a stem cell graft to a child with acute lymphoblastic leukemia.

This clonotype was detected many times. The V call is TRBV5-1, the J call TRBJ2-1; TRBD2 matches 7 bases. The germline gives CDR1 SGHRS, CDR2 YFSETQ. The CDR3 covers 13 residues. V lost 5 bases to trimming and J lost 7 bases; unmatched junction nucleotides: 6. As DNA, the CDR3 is TGCGCCAGCAGTTATGGACTAGAAAATGAGCAGTTCTTC. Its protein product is CASSYGLENEQFF.

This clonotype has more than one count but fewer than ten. In nucleotides, the CDR3 is TGCGCCAGCAGCCCTCGACTAGCGGACATCTCGGTCTACGAGCAGTACTTC. It is translated as CASSPRLADISVYEQYF. The V and J genes are TRBV5-1 and TRBJ2-7; TRBD2 aligns across 9 bases. Germline CDR1 and CDR2: SGHRS and YFSETQ. J lost 3 bases, V lost 4 bases, and 14 bases had no gene match. The CDR3 runs 17 residues.

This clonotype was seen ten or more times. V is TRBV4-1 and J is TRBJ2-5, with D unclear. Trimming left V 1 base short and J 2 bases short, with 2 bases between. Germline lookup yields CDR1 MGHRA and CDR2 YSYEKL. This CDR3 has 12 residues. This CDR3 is CASSQGQETQYF. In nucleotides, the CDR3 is TGCGCCAGCAGCCAAGGGCAAGAGACCCAGTACTTC.

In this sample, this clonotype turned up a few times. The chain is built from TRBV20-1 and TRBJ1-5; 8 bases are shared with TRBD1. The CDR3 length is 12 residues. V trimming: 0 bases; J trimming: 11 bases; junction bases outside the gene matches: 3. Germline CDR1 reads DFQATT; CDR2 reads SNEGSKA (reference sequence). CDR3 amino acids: CSARERDRSQHF. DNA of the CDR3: TGCAGTGCTAGAGAGCGGGACAGGTCCCAGCATTTT.

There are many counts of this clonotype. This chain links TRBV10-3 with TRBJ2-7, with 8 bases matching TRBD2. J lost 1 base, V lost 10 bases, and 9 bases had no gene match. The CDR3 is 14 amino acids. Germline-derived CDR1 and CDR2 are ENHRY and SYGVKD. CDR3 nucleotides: TGTGCCACCGCCCTAGCGGGTTCGTCCTACGAGCAGTACTTC. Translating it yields CATALAGSSYEQYF.

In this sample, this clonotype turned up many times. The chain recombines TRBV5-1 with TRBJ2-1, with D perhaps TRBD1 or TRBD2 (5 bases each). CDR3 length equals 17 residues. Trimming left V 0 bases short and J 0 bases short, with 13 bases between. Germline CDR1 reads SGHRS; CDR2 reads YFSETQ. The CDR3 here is CASSLDVGESSYNEQFF. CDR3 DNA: TGCGCCAGCAGCTTGGATGTGGGGGAGAGCTCCTACAATGAGCAGTTCTTC.

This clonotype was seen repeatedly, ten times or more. The CDR3 reads CASSFEVQETQYF. The CDR3 nucleotides read TGTGCCAGCAGTTTTGAGGTCCAAGAGACCCAGTACTTC. The chain joins TRBV12-3 or TRBV12-4 to TRBJ2-5; D gene unclear. This CDR3 spans 13 amino acids. V was shortened by 3 bases and J by 1 base, with 6 bases between the two germline ends.

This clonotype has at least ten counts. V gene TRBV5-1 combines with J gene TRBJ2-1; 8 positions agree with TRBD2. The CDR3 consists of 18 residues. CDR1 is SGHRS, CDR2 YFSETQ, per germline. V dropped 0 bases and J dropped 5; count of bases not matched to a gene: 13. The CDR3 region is CASSLGGSWREVNNEQFF. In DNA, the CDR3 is TGCGCCAGCAGCTTGGGAGGGTCCTGGCGGGAGGTAAACAATGAGCAGTTCTTC.

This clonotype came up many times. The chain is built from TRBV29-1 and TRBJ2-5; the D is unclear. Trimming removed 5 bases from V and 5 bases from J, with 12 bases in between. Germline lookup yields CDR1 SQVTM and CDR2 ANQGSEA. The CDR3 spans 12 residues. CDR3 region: CSVWASGETQYF. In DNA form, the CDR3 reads TGCAGCGTTTGGGCATCAGGCGAGACCCAGTACTTC.

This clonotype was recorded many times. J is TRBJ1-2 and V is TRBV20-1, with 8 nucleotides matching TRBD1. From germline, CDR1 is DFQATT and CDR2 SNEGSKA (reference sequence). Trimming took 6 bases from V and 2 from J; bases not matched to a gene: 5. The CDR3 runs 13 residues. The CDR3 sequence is CSAVQGVNYGYTF. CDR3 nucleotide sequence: TGCAGTGCCGTACAGGGGGTAAACTATGGCTACACCTTC.

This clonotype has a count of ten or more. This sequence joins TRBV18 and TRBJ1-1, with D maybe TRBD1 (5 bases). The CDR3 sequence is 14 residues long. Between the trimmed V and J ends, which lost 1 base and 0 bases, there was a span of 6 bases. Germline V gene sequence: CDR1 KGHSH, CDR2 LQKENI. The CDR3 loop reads CASSPQGMNTEAFF. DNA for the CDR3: TGTGCCAGCTCACCACAGGGGATGAACACTGAAGCTTTCTTT.

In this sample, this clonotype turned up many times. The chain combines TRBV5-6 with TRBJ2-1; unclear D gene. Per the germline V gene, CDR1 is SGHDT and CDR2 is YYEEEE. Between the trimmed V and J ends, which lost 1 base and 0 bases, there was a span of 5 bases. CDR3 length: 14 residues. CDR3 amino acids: CASSLLHSYNEQFF. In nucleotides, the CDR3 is TGTGCCAGCAGCTTGTTACACTCCTACAATGAGCAGTTCTTC.

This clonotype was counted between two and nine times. The CDR3 nucleotides are TGCGCCAGCAGCATCAGTGCCCAAGAGACCCAGTACTTC. It specifies CASSISAQETQYF. This chain uses TRBV5-1 with TRBJ2-5; D remains unclear. The CDR3 is 13 amino acids. Trimming took 4 bases from V and 1 from J, leaving 8 bases between them. Germline V gives CDR1 SGHRS, CDR2 YFSETQ.